This T cell receptor beta chain emerged from a study of cytomegalovirus exposure and HLA in healthy donors. Findings and caveats of the study: In a later analysis, common viral pathogens appeared linked to several of the most significant clusters. Both high specificity and high sensitivity reportedly marked the classifier's diagnosis of cytomegalovirus status.

This PCR relied on a set of 60 Vbeta primers and 13 Jbeta primers. Generated by immunoSEQ multiplex PCR, the TCRdb table keeps only in-frame clones and is missing some. Among more than 100,000 clones listed, 80% were seen once. Germline CDR1 is SQVTM and CDR2 is ANQGSEA. The CDR3 runs to 12 residues. Trimming cost V 7 bases and J 3 bases, with 11 bases left between them. A note on this clone: Its antigen remains unidentified.

Donors likely had unrecorded immune exposures despite being nominally healthy when sampled. Sequenced sample: PBMCs. The V gene is TRBV29-1, the J gene TRBJ2-3, with D maybe TRBD2 (6 bases). The sequence came from a man between 45 and 60 years old in good health and CMV-seronegative. The CDR3 nucleotides are TGCAGCGGCGGGGATCCGACAGATACGCAGTATTTT. This translates into CSGGDPTDTQYF.